These 19 T cell receptor beta chains share one sample of origin, sequenced in a study of vaccination and CD4 T cells after COVID-19. Treatment noted: roughly 10-day PBMC culture with coronavirus spike peptide pools or control peptides (ViraFEST assay). Antigen specificity for these receptors is unknown. Cultured CD4+ T cells had their DNA profiled by the Oncomine TCR Beta short-read assay. TCRdb re-derived calls from the PCR reads in MiXCR, one entry per CDR3 protein. The sample carries 2,500 to 3,500 distinct CDR3 sequences, 45% to 55% recorded once. Sample: CD4+ T cells from blood, cultured in vitro. The receptors derive from a human donor who had recovered from COVID-19.

The CDR3 DNA reads as TGTGCCAGCAGCTCCCGGGGGGGGACGAACACTGAAGCTTTCTTT. Translated: CASSSRGGTNTEAFF. The rearrangement uses TRBV12-3 or TRBV12-4 and TRBJ1-1, with D possibly being TRBD1 (5 bases). The CDR3 is 15 amino acids. Deletions cut 6 bases from V and 1 base from J, with 15 bases between.

This sequence joins TRBV19 and TRBJ1-2; D not certain. The CDR3 is 16 amino acids. The V gene lost 6 bases and the J gene lost 5 bases, with 22 bases spanning the gap. CDR1 is LNHDA, CDR2 SQIVND, per germline (reference sequence). As DNA, the CDR3 is TGTGCCAGTAGCTCCCCCCCGGGAGCCTTCTCATATGGCTACACCTTC. Protein product: CASSSPPGAFSYGYTF.

The rearrangement joins TRBV20-1 to TRBJ1-5; D call uncertain. Germline V gene sequence: CDR1 DFQATT, CDR2 SNEGSKA (reference sequence). Trimming shortened V by 0 bases and J by 1 base, and 13 bases separated the two germline ends. CDR3 length: 16 residues. The CDR3 loop is CSARDLNRVSNQPQHF. For the CDR3, the DNA is TGCAGTGCTAGAGATCTAAACAGAGTAAGCAATCAGCCCCAGCATTTT.

The CDR3 DNA reads TGTGCCAGCAGCTTTGCGGATACGCAGTATTTT. The encoded protein is CASSFADTQYF. The chain couples TRBV7-8 to TRBJ2-3; D not certain. The CDR3 length is 11 residues. The ends were cut back, 3 bases at V and 6 bases at J, with 4 bases in the middle. Germline V gene sequence: CDR1 SGHVS, CDR2 FQNEAQ.

V usage is TRBV15 and J usage is TRBJ2-7; TRBD2 might be the D (5 bases). The CDR3 runs to 13 residues. Germline values: CDR1 LNHNV, CDR2 YYDKDF (reference sequence). V lost 3 bases to trimming and J lost 4 bases, with 10 bases between them. This CDR3 reads CATSSGSRYEQYF. The CDR3 nucleotides are TGTGCCACCAGCAGTGGGAGTCGGTACGAGCAGTACTTC.

This clonotype has only a few counts. The chain uses TRBV27 and TRBJ2-5, with D possibly TRBD1 on 6 matching bases. Trimming cost V 4 bases and J 5 bases, with 14 bases left between them. CDR1 is MNHEY, CDR2 SMNVEV, per germline (reference sequence). This CDR3 spans 14 amino acids. CDR3 in DNA: TGTGCCAGCAGTTCTGGGACAACCGGGGAGACCCAGTACTTC. It is translated as CASSSGTTGETQYF.

V is TRBV5-1 and J is TRBJ1-6; 8 bases line up with TRBD1. This CDR3 is built from 15 residues. The germline V gene encodes CDR1 SGHRS and CDR2 YFSETQ. V lost 4 bases and J lost 7; bases outside the gene matches: 7. The CDR3: CASSKQGDKNSPLHF. The DNA of the CDR3 is TGCGCCAGCAGCAAACAGGGGGATAAGAATTCACCCCTCCACTTT.

In its sample, this clonotype was seen a few times. The V call is TRBV6-4, the J call TRBJ2-3, with TRBD2 matching 9 bases. J was trimmed by 1 base and V by 4 bases; bases with no gene match: 0. Germline V CDR1 and CDR2: MRHNA, SNTAGT. This CDR3 has 14 amino acids. CDR3 in amino acids: CASSVAGGTDTQYF. The CDR3 DNA reads as TGTGCCAGCAGTGTAGCGGGAGGCACAGATACGCAGTATTTT.

This sequence joins TRBV11-2 and TRBJ2-7, with TRBD1 identical over 9 bases. This CDR3 spans 15 amino acids. Germline V gene data show CDR1 as SGHAT and CDR2 as FQNNGV. The ends lost 4 bases at V and 2 bases at J; junction bases unmatched: 6. In nucleotides, the CDR3 is TGTGCCAGCAGCTGGGGACAGGGACCAACCTACGAGCAGTACTTC. Translated, it gives CASSWGQGPTYEQYF.

The V call is TRBV30, the J call TRBJ1-5; D gene unclear. Germline V gene lookup returns CDR1 GTSNPN and CDR2 SVGIG (reference sequence). Trimming took 3 bases from V and 0 from J, leaving 9 bases between them. The CDR3 is 14 amino acids. Here the CDR3 reads CAWSVTDSNQPQHF. CDR3 bases: TGTGCCTGGAGCGTAACAGATAGCAATCAGCCCCAGCATTTT. Based on the CDR3 plus reference TRBV30 and TRBJ1-5, the full variable domain is SQTIHQWPATLVQPVGSPLSLECTVEGTSNPNLYWYRQAAGRGLQLLFYSVGIGQISSEVPQNLSASRPQDRQFILSSKKLLLSDSGFYLCAWSVTDSNQPQHFGDGTRLSIL.

The chain recombines TRBV19 with TRBJ2-2; TRBD2 matches 7 bases. V dropped 7 bases and J dropped 5; count of bases not matched to a gene: 10. There are 15 residues in the CDR3. In germline, CDR1 is LNHDA, CDR2 SQIVND (reference sequence). The CDR3 is CASKVEGGPTGELFF. CDR3 nucleotide sequence: TGTGCCAGTAAGGTTGAGGGAGGGCCTACCGGGGAGCTGTTTTTT.

The V gene is TRBV29-1, the J gene TRBJ1-4, with 8 bases that match TRBD1. The trim removed 4 bases at V and 6 bases at J, leaving 10 bases unmatched. From germline, CDR1 is SQVTM and CDR2 ANQGSEA. The CDR3 extends over 15 amino acids. In DNA, the CDR3 is TGCAGCGTTGCCGCCGGGGGACAGGTGCATGAAAAACTGTTTTTT. It is translated as CSVAAGGQVHEKLFF.

The chain recombines TRBV20-1 with TRBJ2-5; 10 nucleotides match TRBD2. The trim removed 1 base at V and 5 bases at J, leaving 4 bases unmatched. This CDR3 region has 14 residues. Germline V CDR1 and CDR2: DFQATT, SNEGSKA (reference sequence). As DNA, the CDR3 is TGCAGTGCTAGAGCTAGCGGGAGCTTGGAGACCCAGTACTTC. Translated: CSARASGSLETQYF.

This chain uses TRBV3-1 with TRBJ2-5, with D possibly TRBD1 on 5 matching bases. Germline CDR1 and CDR2: LGHDT and YNNKEL (reference sequence). CDR3 length: 13 amino acids. Trimming pared 3 bases from V and 5 bases from J, leaving 10 bases between. The CDR3 region is CASSQRSGETQYF. The CDR3 DNA reads as TGTGCCAGCAGCCAGAGATCAGGGGAGACCCAGTACTTC.

DNA for the CDR3: TGTGCCCGCAGCGGCTACACCTTC. This encodes CARSGYTF. J is TRBJ1-2 and V is TRBV19; D unresolved. The length of the CDR3 is 8 residues. With 11 bases removed from V and 8 bases from J, the gap between germline ends came to 6 bases. Germline CDR1 is LNHDA and CDR2 is SQIVND (reference sequence).

The chain links TRBV6-1 to TRBJ1-1, with D perhaps matching TRBD1 (6 bases). V was pared by 9 bases and J by 6 bases, with 11 bases between. This CDR3 is 11 amino acids long. Germline-derived CDR1 and CDR2 are MNHNS and SASEGT. CDR3 in amino acids: CASYREAEAFF. The CDR3 region has the DNA TGTGCCAGTTACAGGGAGGCTGAAGCTTTCTTT.

V and J are TRBV7-2 and TRBJ1-6; tentative D call: TRBD1 (5 bases). The CDR3 is 14 residues long. Germline CDR1 is SGHTA and CDR2 is FQGNSA. The V end was cut by 5 bases, the J end by 7 bases, with 12 bases between. The CDR3 loop reads CASSPGQKNSPLHF. CDR3 sequence (DNA): TGTGCCAGCAGCCCAGGGCAGAAAAATTCACCCCTCCACTTT.

The chain is built from TRBV20-1 and TRBJ2-4; D possibly corresponds to TRBD1 (5 bases). The germline CDR1 and CDR2 sequences are DFQATT and SNEGSKA (reference sequence). The CDR3 is made up of 13 amino acids. Trimming stripped 7 bases from V and 0 bases from J, with 10 bases between. This CDR3 is CSGGQLAKNIQYF. For the CDR3, the DNA is TGCAGTGGGGGCCAACTAGCCAAAAACATTCAGTACTTC.

By proportion, this clonotype is medium-sized (0.01 to 0.1%). The CDR3 DNA reads as TGTGCCAGCAGCGGTAGCGGGAGGGCCCCGGAGACCCAGTACTTC. Translating gives CASSGSGRAPETQYF. The rearrangement links TRBV9 to TRBJ2-5; 11 nucleotides line up with TRBD2. V lost 3 bases, J lost 5 bases, and 6 bases stayed unmatched. The CDR3 spans 15 residues. The germline V gene encodes CDR1 SGDLS and CDR2 YYNGEE.